This paragraph covers one T cell receptor (beta chain) sequence. The data stem from a study of blood T cell repertoires in COVID-19. The protocol was immunoSEQ multiplex PCR, while the TCRdb copy is restricted to in-frame clones and leaves out a portion. The profile covers around 200,000 clones, with 84% appearing a single time and 4% to 5.5% taken by the ten largest. V gave up 5 bases and J gave up 8 bases, with 15 bases separating them. CDR3 length: 13 amino acids. Per the germline V gene, CDR1 is SGHVS and CDR2 is FQNEAQ. Specimen: peripheral blood. The clonotype was recovered from a man between 45 and 60 years old with active or convalescent COVID-19. The J gene is TRBJ1-1, the V gene TRBV7-8, with D perhaps TRBD1 (5 bases). In DNA form, the CDR3 reads TGTGCCAGCAGCCCGAGTAAGGGGCGAGAAGCTTTCTTT. It specifies CASSPSKGREAFF. Full variable domain (rest looked up from reference TRBV7-8 and TRBJ1-1): GAGVSQSPRYKVAKRGQDVALRCDPISGHVSLFWYQQALGQGPEFLTYFQNEAQLDKSGLPSDRFFAERPEGSVSTLKIQRTQQEDSAVYLCASSPSKGREAFFGQGTRLTVV.